These T cell receptor beta chains were read from a single sample in a study of T cell responses to AZD1222 COVID-19 vaccine. Data came from immunoSEQ multiplex PCR; TCRdb stores just in-frame clones and leaves some out. The sample shows around 160,000 clones, about 95% of them seen only once. Sequencing used peripheral blood, obtained on day 0 of AZD1222 vaccination. The receptor set was obtained from an adult in good health. Both conserved end residues are trimmed from each CDR3. Clone size appears in some rows only: once, few, many, or a class for an expanded clone.

TRBV4-1 NA ASSQDWGYEQY
TRBV19 NA ASTSNSGVDGGQPQH
TRBV9 NA ASSALGGRGYT
TRBV6-5 NA ASRAGIDGYT
TRBV13 NA ASSLLQGRIGELF
TRBV28 few ASNGEGGQPQH
TRBV5-1 NA ASSVATQTYNEQF
TRBV9 NA ASSVGERAYNEQF
TRBV6-4 NA ASSVDSNYGYT
TRBV6-5 NA ASSSRGWETQY
TRBV28 NA ASPPQGVGSYEQY
TRBV7-8 NA ASSLPRQGAYNEQF
TRBV19 NA ASSPGLADYEQY
TRBV6-5 NA ATQGSGRNYGYT
TRBV7-9 NA ASSSPTGVYGYT
TRBV6-1 once ASSEQGNYGYT
TRBV28 NA ASSSGTSYNSPLH
TRBV13 NA ASSPRGEKNSDTQY
TRBV2 NA AARGTQY
TRBV19 NA ASTRTSGNTIY
TRBV6-5 NA ASSYSGSGAGELF
TRBV18 NA ASSPRMTSVSGELF
TRBV5-1 NA ASSSGGGDTQY
TRBV5-5 NA ASSPWTRAGLGEQY
TRBV30 NA AWRVVGFYGYT
TRBV9 NA ASSVAGGRGYGYT
TRBV6-5 NA ASLYTGPYGYT
TRBV30 NA AWSVNSFVYGYT
TRBV28 NA ASSREKLF
TRBV11-2 NA ASSKQGKETQY
TRBV4-1 NA ASSGARLPAHNEQF
TRBV10-3 NA AISVLAGASGTDTQY